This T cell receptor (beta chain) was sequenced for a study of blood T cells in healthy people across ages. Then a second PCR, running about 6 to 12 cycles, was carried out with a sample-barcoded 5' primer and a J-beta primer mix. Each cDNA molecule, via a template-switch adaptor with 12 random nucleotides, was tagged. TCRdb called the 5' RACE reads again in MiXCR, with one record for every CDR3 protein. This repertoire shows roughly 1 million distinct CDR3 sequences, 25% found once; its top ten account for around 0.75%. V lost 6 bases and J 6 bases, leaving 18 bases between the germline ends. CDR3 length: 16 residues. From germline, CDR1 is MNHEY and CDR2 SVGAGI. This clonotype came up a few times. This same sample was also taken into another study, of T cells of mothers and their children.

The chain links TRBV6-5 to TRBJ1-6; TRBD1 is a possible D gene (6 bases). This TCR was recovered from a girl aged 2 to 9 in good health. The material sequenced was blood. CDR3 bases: TGTGCCAGCAGCGGGGCGACAGGACCCCTTAATTCACCCCTCCACTTT. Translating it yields CASSGATGPLNSPLHF.